A single sample gave rise to the 30 T cell receptor beta chains below, sequenced in a study of cytomegalovirus exposure and HLA in healthy donors. Use of 60 Vbeta and 13 Jbeta primers characterized the PCR. Assay used: immunoSEQ multiplex PCR; TCRdb lists only in-frame clones, some missing. Among roughly 150,000 clones listed, approximately 71% were seen once. Sequenced input: PBMCs. The receptor set was obtained from a young woman in good health and CMV-seropositive.

The chain employs TRBV6-5 and TRBJ2-3; maybe TRBD2 (5 bases). Germline V gene data show CDR1 as MNHEY and CDR2 as SVGAGI. The CDR3 spans 14 residues. The V and J ends lost 7 bases and 6 bases respectively, with 17 bases between them. The CDR3 DNA reads TGTGCCAGCAAGTTCGGAGTAGCGTGGGATACGCAGTATTTT. This encodes CASKFGVAWDTQYF.

This rearrangement joins TRBV7-2 to TRBJ2-1, with 11 bases that match TRBD1. The V segment lost 4 bases and the J segment 5 bases; nucleotides outside the gene matches: 10. CDR1 and CDR2 (germline): SGHTA, FQGNSA. The CDR3 is made up of 17 amino acids. The CDR3: CASSSSGGDRGNNEQFF. CDR3 in DNA: TGTGCCAGCAGCTCGAGTGGTGGGGACAGGGGGAACAATGAGCAGTTCTTC.

This clone was detected only once. The J gene is TRBJ2-7, the V gene TRBV6-6; D possibly corresponds to TRBD1 (5 bases). V was pared by 2 bases and J by 4 bases, with 18 bases between. Germline lookup yields CDR1 MNHNY and CDR2 SVGAGI (reference sequence). The CDR3 is 16 amino acids. CDR3 DNA: TGTGCCAGCAGTTACGGTCCTGGTGGGGCCGTTTACGAGCAGTACTTC. This codes for CASSYGPGGAVYEQYF.

The CDR3 loop is CASSVQGRTGELFF. The CDR3 DNA is TGTGCCAGCAGCGTACAGGGGAGGACCGGGGAGCTGTTTTTT. The chain carries TRBV7-3 and TRBJ2-2, with D possibly matching TRBD1 (7 bases). The V end lost 5 bases, the J end lost 5 bases, and 12 bases lay between the germline ends. Germline V gene sequence: CDR1 SGHTA, CDR2 FQGTGA. The CDR3 sequence is 14 residues long. Full variable domain (missing parts from reference TRBV7-3 and TRBJ2-2): GAGVSQTPSNKVTEKGKYVELRCDPISGHTALYWYRQSLGQGPEFLIYFQGTGAADDSGLPNDRFFAVRPEGSVSTLKIQRTERGDSAVYLCASSVQGRTGELFFGEGSRLTVL.

The V call is TRBV7-2, the J call TRBJ2-7; D is possibly TRBD1 (5 bases). There are 14 residues in the CDR3. V was shortened by 5 bases and J by 3 bases, with 14 bases between the two germline ends. Germline loops: CDR1 SGHTA, CDR2 FQGNSA. The CDR3 coding sequence is TGTGCCAGCAGCCCCGGACAAGCTATCTACGAGCAGTACTTC. This gives the protein CASSPGQAIYEQYF.

The V gene is TRBV4-3, the J gene TRBJ1-2, with 8 bases matching TRBD1. The CDR3 is made up of 13 amino acids. Looked up from germline, CDR1 is LGHNA and CDR2 is YSLEER. Unmatched junction bases numbered 2, after V lost 1 base and J lost 7 bases. This CDR3 reads CASSQGQGSGYTF. For the CDR3, the DNA is TGCGCCAGCAGCCAAGGACAGGGGTCTGGCTACACCTTC.

The V gene is TRBV6-6, the J gene TRBJ1-2; D might be TRBD1 (6 bases). Germline loops: CDR1 MNHNY, CDR2 SVGAGI (reference sequence). Trimming left V 6 bases short and J 7 bases short, with 12 bases between. CDR3 length: 12 amino acids. CDR3 coding DNA: TGTGCCAGCAGCCCCGGGACAATTGGCTACACCTTC. Its protein is CASSPGTIGYTF.

J is TRBJ1-2 and V is TRBV19; D uncertain. The V end was cut by 7 bases, the J end by 2 bases, with 11 bases between. The CDR3 consists of 13 residues. Germline CDR1 and CDR2: LNHDA and SQIVND (reference sequence). Here the CDR3 DNA reads TGTGCCAGTATGCCGACATCGAACTATGGCTACACCTTC. It codes for CASMPTSNYGYTF.

The CDR3 protein is CAWTRQGRSPLHF. CDR3 DNA sequence: TGTGCCTGGACCCGACAGGGGCGTTCACCCCTCCACTTT. This chain joins TRBV30 and TRBJ1-6; 8 bases map to TRBD1. Losses at the gene ends were 4 bases for V and 9 bases for J; bases not matched to a gene: 5. The CDR3 covers 13 residues. Germline V gene sequence: CDR1 GTSNPN, CDR2 SVGIG (reference sequence).

The chain uses TRBV4-1 and TRBJ1-5; 12 bases match TRBD1. Germline-derived CDR1 and CDR2 are MGHRA and YSYEKL. The CDR3 length is 15 residues. V lost 4 bases to trimming and J lost 6 bases; unmatched junction nucleotides: 4. CDR3 residues: CASSLGDRGLQPQHF. DNA for the CDR3: TGCGCCAGCAGCCTGGGGGACAGGGGGCTTCAGCCCCAGCATTTT.

This clone was picked up a small number of times. The J gene is TRBJ2-7, the V gene TRBV11-2, with 7 bases that match TRBD1. CDR3 length: 14 amino acids. CDR1 SGHAT and CDR2 FQNNGV come from the germline V gene. J was trimmed by 2 bases and V by 1 base; bases with no gene match: 2. In nucleotides, the CDR3 is TGTGCCAGCAGCTTAGGACAGGGAACCTACGAGCAGTACTTC. Protein product: CASSLGQGTYEQYF.

The chain couples TRBV4-3 to TRBJ2-3; 9 bases map to TRBD2. The junction had 3 bases not matched to a gene; V was cut back by 4 bases and J by 1 base. Germline V gives CDR1 LGHNA, CDR2 YSLEER. The CDR3 consists of 15 residues. The CDR3 loop reads CASSPVAGGTDTQYF. DNA of the CDR3: TGCGCCAGCAGCCCGGTAGCGGGGGGCACAGATACGCAGTATTTT.

This chain joins TRBV5-6 and TRBJ2-1; possibly TRBD1 for D (5 bases). The CDR3 is 16 amino acids. The V gene's germline CDR1 is SGHDT and CDR2 YYEEEE. The V gene lost 0 bases and the J gene lost 3 bases, with 13 bases spanning the gap. The CDR3 sequence: CASSLESGSGYNEQFF. In DNA, the CDR3 is TGTGCCAGCAGCTTGGAGTCAGGGTCCGGCTACAATGAGCAGTTCTTC. Supplemented by reference TRBV5-6 and TRBJ2-1, the full variable domain reads DAGVTQSPTHLIKTRGQQVTLRCSPKSGHDTVSWYQQALGQGPQFIFQYYEEEERQRGNFPDRFSGHQFPNYSSELNVNALLLGDSALYLCASSLESGSGYNEQFFGPGTRLTVL.

This chain uses TRBV5-1 with TRBJ2-2; possibly TRBD1 or TRBD2 for D (6 bases each). Germline V gene data show CDR1 as SGHRS and CDR2 as YFSETQ. The CDR3 length is 15 residues. Trimming removed 4 bases from V and 5 bases from J, with 15 bases in between. CDR3 sequence reads: CASSLGAGTTGELFF. The CDR3 DNA follows: TGCGCCAGCAGCCTGGGGGCAGGGACTACCGGGGAGCTGTTTTTT. The full variable domain, in which reference TRBV5-1 and TRBJ2-2 provide the parts outside the CDR3, is KAGVTQTPRYLIKTRGQQVTLSCSPISGHRSVSWYQQTPGQGLQFLFEYFSETQRNKGNFPGRFSGRQFSNSRSEMNVSTLELGDSALYLCASSLGAGTTGELFFGEGSRLTVL.

V gene TRBV4-1 combines with J gene TRBJ1-1; D gene unclear. This CDR3 spans 14 amino acids. Germline values: CDR1 MGHRA, CDR2 YSYEKL. With 1 base removed from V and 0 bases from J, the gap between germline ends came to 6 bases. The CDR3 DNA reads as TGCGCCAGCAGCCAAGGGCCCTTGAACACTGAAGCTTTCTTT. Translated: CASSQGPLNTEAFF.

V is TRBV6-5 and J is TRBJ2-4; D unresolved. The CDR3 spans 13 residues. Germline V CDR1 and CDR2: MNHEY, SVGAGI. Trimming stripped 6 bases from V and 0 bases from J, with 6 bases between. The CDR3 here is CASSQLAKNIQYF. Here the CDR3 DNA reads TGTGCCAGCAGCCAACTAGCCAAAAACATTCAGTACTTC.

The J gene is TRBJ2-4, the V gene TRBV9, with unresolved D. Germline loops: CDR1 SGDLS, CDR2 YYNGEE. This CDR3 comprises 15 residues. V gave up 3 bases and J gave up 5 bases, with 15 bases separating them. CDR3 bases: TGTGCCAGCAGCGCGTCCGACACTGCTCAAAACATTCAGTACTTC. Translation: CASSASDTAQNIQYF.

The chain recombines TRBV15 with TRBJ2-3, with D perhaps matching TRBD1 (6 bases). Trimming left V 3 bases short and J 2 bases short, with 12 bases between. CDR3 length: 15 residues. Germline V gene data show CDR1 as LNHNV and CDR2 as YYDKDF (reference sequence). The chain's CDR3 is CATSRDSYFTDTQYF. The CDR3 bases are TGTGCCACCAGCAGGGACAGTTATTTCACAGATACGCAGTATTTT.

This chain joins TRBV27 and TRBJ1-5, with D possibly being TRBD1 (6 bases). The CDR3 extends over 13 amino acids. V lost 6 bases and J 6 bases, leaving 12 bases between the germline ends. Germline V CDR1 and CDR2: MNHEY, SMNVEV (reference sequence). CDR3 amino acids: CASSLGAGQPQHF. The CDR3 region has the DNA TGTGCCAGCAGCCTGGGGGCGGGTCAGCCCCAGCATTTT.

This clone was seen once. This sequence joins TRBV19 and TRBJ2-1; D gene unclear. The CDR3 runs 14 residues. The V gene lost 0 bases and the J gene lost 4 bases, with 7 bases spanning the gap. CDR1 and CDR2 (germline): LNHDA, SQIVND (reference sequence). The CDR3 here is CASSIDPSYNEQFF. CDR3 bases: TGTGCCAGTAGTATAGATCCTAGTTACAATGAGCAGTTCTTC.

The rearrangement links TRBV5-6 to TRBJ2-1, with D unresolved. Trimming shortened V by 0 bases and J by 10 bases, and 5 bases separated the two germline ends. Looked up from germline, CDR1 is SGHDT and CDR2 is YYEEEE. The CDR3 has 11 residues. The CDR3 loop reads CASSLVREQFF. CDR3 nucleotide sequence: TGTGCCAGCAGCTTGGTCAGAGAGCAGTTCTTC.

The chain combines TRBV28 with TRBJ1-5; a possible D gene is TRBD1 (5 bases). Between the trimmed V and J ends, which lost 7 bases and 0 bases, there was a span of 19 bases. Germline V gives CDR1 MDHEN, CDR2 SYDVKM. The CDR3 runs 17 residues. The CDR3 protein is CASTKLDPGPSNQPQHF. DNA of the CDR3: TGTGCCAGCACCAAGTTGGACCCAGGGCCTAGCAATCAGCCCCAGCATTTT.

This clone was seen more than once but under ten times. This rearrangement joins TRBV5-5 to TRBJ1-6; no clear D gene. This CDR3 has 15 residues. V shed 1 base and J shed 7 bases, with 12 bases lying between them. Germline-derived CDR1 and CDR2 are SGHKS and YYEKEE (reference sequence). The CDR3 reads CASSLSPGRNSPLHF. The CDR3 nucleotides read TGTGCCAGCAGCTTGTCTCCGGGAAGGAATTCACCCCTCCACTTT.

This chain joins TRBV6-5 and TRBJ1-2; 7 positions match TRBD1. This CDR3 contains 13 residues. Germline assignment: CDR1 MNHEY and CDR2 SVGAGI. Trimming removed 6 bases from V and 8 bases from J; junction bases left unmatched: 9. Here the CDR3 reads CASRETGRNGYTF. CDR3 nucleotides: TGTGCCAGCAGGGAGACAGGGCGCAACGGCTACACCTTC.

V and J are TRBV28 and TRBJ2-5, with 7 bases aligning to TRBD1. Germline loops: CDR1 MDHEN, CDR2 SYDVKM. CDR3 length: 13 amino acids. J was trimmed by 3 bases and V by 9 bases; bases with no gene match: 7. CDR3 region: CASGKGGKETQYF. The CDR3 DNA is TGTGCCAGTGGGAAAGGGGGCAAAGAGACCCAGTACTTC.

This sequence joins TRBV29-1 and TRBJ1-2; 9 nucleotides agree with TRBD1. Germline CDR1 reads SQVTM; CDR2 reads ANQGSEA. This CDR3 has 13 amino acids. The V segment lost 4 bases and the J segment 8 bases; nucleotides outside the gene matches: 8. The CDR3 DNA follows: TGCAGCGTTGGCGGGACAGGGCCCGGCGGCTACACCTTC. It codes for CSVGGTGPGGYTF.

The chain joins TRBV6-1 to TRBJ1-4, with D uncertain. The CDR3 spans 15 residues. The ends were cut back, 1 base at V and 4 bases at J, with 10 bases in the middle. Germline V CDR1 and CDR2: MNHNS, SASEGT. The CDR3 DNA reads TGTGCCAGCAGTGAAGAAAAGGACTATAATGAAAAACTGTTTTTT. It specifies CASSEEKDYNEKLFF.

The rearrangement joins TRBV2 to TRBJ2-5; maybe TRBD1 (5 bases). The V gene lost 6 bases and the J gene lost 5 bases, with 13 bases spanning the gap. In germline, CDR1 is SNHLY, CDR2 FYNNEI. This CDR3 spans 13 amino acids. The CDR3 DNA reads TGTGCCAGCAGGGACGGATCAGGGGAGACCCAGTACTTC. This sequence encodes CASRDGSGETQYF.

Concerning this clone: This CDR3 is also generated by other DNA sequences in the sample. V gene TRBV7-2 combines with J gene TRBJ1-4, with 10 bases aligning to TRBD1. Germline CDR1 SGHTA, CDR2 FQGNSA. The CDR3 length is 14 residues. V lost 5 bases to trimming and J lost 6 bases; unmatched junction nucleotides: 3. Here the CDR3 reads CASSPGTGDEKLFF. The CDR3 DNA reads TGTGCCAGCAGCCCAGGGACAGGGGATGAAAAACTGTTTTTT.

This CDR3 is CAWGGGGPIDTQYF. The DNA for the CDR3 is TGTGCCTGGGGTGGGGGGGGTCCGATAGATACGCAGTATTTT. The rearrangement links TRBV30 to TRBJ2-3, with 7 bases matching TRBD2. The CDR3 contains 14 residues. In germline, CDR1 is GTSNPN, CDR2 SVGIG (reference sequence). V lost 5 bases to trimming and J lost 5 bases; unmatched junction nucleotides: 10.